This T cell receptor (beta chain) was found in a study of T cells in Graves' hyperthyroidism and ophthalmopathy. The source material, RNA transcripts, was used to amplify TCR beta CDR3 regions. Using the HTBI primer set, a first-round RT-PCR was run on the TCR CDR3. One entry per CDR3 protein results from TCRdb running MiXCR on the multiplex PCR reads. The sample lists about 640,000 distinct CDR3 sequences, under 25% seen once, with under 35% in the top ten. The study excluded patients with uncontrolled infection, other autoimmune disease, pregnancy or lactation. The ends were cut back, 3 bases at V and 10 bases at J, with 16 bases in the middle. The germline CDR1 and CDR2 sequences are DFQATT and SNEGSKA (reference sequence). The CDR3 is 13 amino acids.

The receptor was derived from a young man with Graves' ophthalmopathy. The gene calls are TRBV20-1 and TRBJ1-5; a possible D gene is TRBD1 (5 bases). Sequencing was carried out using blood. CDR3 in DNA: TGCAGTGCTAGTAGCCAGGCGAGGGGACCCCAGCATTTT. As protein: CSASSQARGPQHF.